This T cell receptor beta chain originates from a study of T cell changes during pregnancy in multiple sclerosis (dated by TCRdb to 2018 to 2020). At the level of the whole study: In women with multiple sclerosis, the researchers looked at how the T cell repertoire shifted as pregnancy progressed.

About this clone itself: Its antigen remains undetermined. No base qualities exist here, and no much larger clone lies one base off it.

The method was the immunoSEQ multiplex PCR assay. The immuneACCESS repertoire file appears here via TCRdb, limited to in-frame rearrangements. These files lack a portion of the clones; in checked studies, under half of the deficit traces to unresolved V genes, and the cause of the others is not known. This sample comprises approximately 28,000 clones, more than 80% of them detected only once. Of the sample, 5.7% falls within the top ten clones. From its cysteine to its phenylalanine, the CDR3 spans 11 amino acids. Of the read, only the CDR3 DNA is kept; its 33 bases are in frame from base 1. V is shortened by 6 bases, J by 10 bases, and the region joining them spans 11 bases. CDR1 and CDR2, per the germline V gene, are MNHNS and SASEGT.

This clonotype was obtained from a female donor with multiple sclerosis, enrolled in a pregnancy study. Source: CD8+ T cells from peripheral blood mononuclear cells, taken before pregnancy. Recombination linked TRBV6-1 to TRBJ2-3; too little of a D gene remains to name it. The CDR3 loop reads CASSAPVAQYF. The sequence in DNA is TGTGCCAGCAGCGCCCCGGTAGCGCAGTATTTT.